These T cell receptor beta chains were read from a single sample in a study of cytomegalovirus exposure and HLA in healthy donors. The data were produced by immunoSEQ multiplex PCR, yet TCRdb's version contains in-frame clones alone and is incomplete. The listing contains fewer than 250,000 clones. The source material was PBMCs. Source of these receptors: a woman younger than 45 in good health and CMV-seropositive. CDR3s include the opening cysteine and the closing phenylalanine or tryptophan. The D gene is left open where the match is weak.

d_call: TRBD2; j_call: TRBJ2-1; v_call: TRBV7-8; cdr3_nt: TGTGCCAGCAGCCTTAGCGGGATAACCTACAATGAGCAGTTCTTC; cdr3_aa: CASSLSGITYNEQFF
d_call: TRBD2; j_call: TRBJ2-7; v_call: TRBV5-1; cdr3_nt: TGCGCCAGCAGCCTCTTACCAGGGAGGGCGTACGAGCAGTACTTC; cdr3_aa: CASSLLPGRAYEQYF
d_call: TRBD2; j_call: TRBJ2-3; v_call: TRBV5-1; cdr3_nt: TGCGCCAGCAGGATGGACGGGGGGGATACGCAGTATTTT; cdr3_aa: CASRMDGGDTQYF
d_call: .; j_call: TRBJ2-7; v_call: TRBV29-1; cdr3_nt: TGCAGCGTGGAGACCGGGACTGGAGACTACGAGCAGTACTTC; cdr3_aa: CSVETGTGDYEQYF
d_call: .; j_call: TRBJ1-1; v_call: TRBV6-1; cdr3_nt: TGTGCCAGCAGTGAAGGAGGAATGAACACTGAAGCTTTCTTT; cdr3_aa: CASSEGGMNTEAFF
d_call: .; j_call: TRBJ2-7; v_call: TRBV27; cdr3_nt: TGTGCCAGCAGTCCGAGGGGGATATACGAGCAGTACTTC; cdr3_aa: CASSPRGIYEQYF
d_call: TRBD2; j_call: TRBJ2-1; v_call: TRBV30; cdr3_nt: TGTGCCTGGAGTCGGGGACTAGCGGGAGCTTTTGAGCAGTTCTTC; cdr3_aa: CAWSRGLAGAFEQFF
d_call: TRBD1; j_call: TRBJ1-5; v_call: TRBV4-1; cdr3_nt: TGCGCCAGCAGCCAAGGGGAAGGGACAGGGGGCCATCAGCCCCAGCATTTT; cdr3_aa: CASSQGEGTGGHQPQHF
d_call: .; j_call: TRBJ1-3; v_call: TRBV14; cdr3_nt: TGTGCCAGCAGCCATTCAGTCGGAAACACCATATATTTT; cdr3_aa: CASSHSVGNTIYF
d_call: .; j_call: TRBJ2-5; v_call: TRBV7-7; cdr3_nt: TGTGCCAGCAGCTTAAGAGGGGCAGGGGAAGAGACCCAGTACTTC; cdr3_aa: CASSLRGAGEETQYF
d_call: TRBD1; j_call: TRBJ1-2; v_call: TRBV28; cdr3_nt: TGTGCCAGCAGCCGGACAGGGAGAAAAACCTATGGCTACACCTTC; cdr3_aa: CASSRTGRKTYGYTF
d_call: TRBD1; j_call: TRBJ2-5; v_call: TRBV7-2; cdr3_nt: TGTGCCAGCAGCTCGGGACAGGGGGGACATGGAGGGACCCAGTACTTC; cdr3_aa: CASSSGQGGHGGTQYF
d_call: .; j_call: TRBJ2-3; v_call: TRBV6-5; cdr3_nt: TGTGCCAGCAGTTATAGGGACTTAAGCACAGATACGCAGTATTTT; cdr3_aa: CASSYRDLSTDTQYF
d_call: .; j_call: TRBJ2-3; v_call: TRBV4-3; cdr3_nt: TGCGCCAGCAGCCAAAAACTAGCAGAAACTAGCACAGATACGCAGTATTTT; cdr3_aa: CASSQKLAETSTDTQYF
d_call: TRBD1; j_call: TRBJ1-2; v_call: TRBV27; cdr3_nt: TGTGCCAGCAGTTTCCTGCAAGGGGGCGTCTATGGCTACACCTTC; cdr3_aa: CASSFLQGGVYGYTF
d_call: TRBD1; j_call: TRBJ1-2; v_call: TRBV10-1; cdr3_nt: TGCGCCAGCAGTCCAGGACAGGGGGCAAGTGGCTACACCTTC; cdr3_aa: CASSPGQGASGYTF
d_call: .; j_call: TRBJ2-7; v_call: TRBV5-1; cdr3_nt: TGCGCCAGCAGCGATAGCGGATCCCCCAGCGAGCAGTACTTC; cdr3_aa: CASSDSGSPSEQYF
d_call: TRBD2; j_call: TRBJ2-3; v_call: TRBV19; cdr3_nt: TGTGCCAGTAATCAGCGGGGGTTGGGAGATACGCAGTATTTT; cdr3_aa: CASNQRGLGDTQYF
d_call: .; j_call: TRBJ1-1; v_call: TRBV2; cdr3_nt: TGTGCCAGCAGTGGGACAGAGATTGGGACTGAAGCTTTCTTT; cdr3_aa: CASSGTEIGTEAFF
d_call: .; j_call: TRBJ2-6; v_call: TRBV2; cdr3_nt: TGTGCCAGCAGCCCCGGACAAAACTCTGGGGCCAACGTCCTGACTTTC; cdr3_aa: CASSPGQNSGANVLTF
d_call: TRBD1; j_call: TRBJ1-1; v_call: TRBV5-4; cdr3_nt: TGTGCCAGCAGCGAGACAGGGGGCGCCGTCACTGAAGCTTTCTTT; cdr3_aa: CASSETGGAVTEAFF
d_call: .; j_call: TRBJ2-2; v_call: TRBV12-5; cdr3_nt: TGTGCTAGTGGTTTTACAACCGGGGAGCTGTTTTTT; cdr3_aa: CASGFTTGELFF
d_call: TRBD2; j_call: TRBJ2-3; v_call: TRBV5-1; cdr3_nt: TGCGCCAGCAGCCGGGGGGGCTACACAGATACGCAGTATTTT; cdr3_aa: CASSRGGYTDTQYF
d_call: TRBD2; j_call: TRBJ2-3; v_call: TRBV7-2; cdr3_nt: TGTGCCAGCAGCTTAGTAGCGGGAGGGCTGGATACGCAGTATTTT; cdr3_aa: CASSLVAGGLDTQYF
d_call: TRBD1; j_call: TRBJ1-2; v_call: TRBV19; cdr3_nt: TGTGCCAGTAGTATGGGCAGGGGGCCCGTCGGCTACACCTTC; cdr3_aa: CASSMGRGPVGYTF
d_call: TRBD1; j_call: TRBJ2-4; v_call: TRBV6-1; cdr3_nt: TGTGCCAGCAGCTCGGACAGGGGTAAAGACATTCAGTACTTC; cdr3_aa: CASSSDRGKDIQYF
d_call: TRBD1; j_call: TRBJ1-4; v_call: TRBV6-1; cdr3_nt: TGTGCCAGCAGCTCTAAGGACAGGGTAGGGGAAAAACTGTTTTTT; cdr3_aa: CASSSKDRVGEKLFF
d_call: .; j_call: TRBJ1-2; v_call: TRBV6-1; cdr3_nt: TGTGCCAGCAGTGAGGTGGCGGTGAAGTCCTTC; cdr3_aa: CASSEVAVKSF
d_call: .; j_call: TRBJ2-3; v_call: TRBV18; cdr3_nt: TGTGCCAGCTCACCACAAGCGGAGCCCACATACACAGATACGCAGTATTTT; cdr3_aa: CASSPQAEPTYTDTQYF
d_call: TRBD2; j_call: TRBJ2-1; v_call: TRBV29-1; cdr3_nt: TGCAGCGTTGGGCTAGCGGGAGGCGTGGATGAGCAGTTCTTC; cdr3_aa: CSVGLAGGVDEQFF
d_call: TRBD1; j_call: TRBJ1-4; v_call: TRBV7-8; cdr3_nt: TGTGCCAGCAGCTCTATTCCTGGACAGGAACACGAAAAACTGTTTTTT; cdr3_aa: CASSSIPGQEHEKLFF
d_call: .; j_call: TRBJ1-2; v_call: TRBV7-8; cdr3_nt: TGTGCCAGCAGCTTTCAGATAGCGAACTATGGCTACACCTTC; cdr3_aa: CASSFQIANYGYTF
d_call: TRBD1; j_call: TRBJ2-2; v_call: TRBV19; cdr3_nt: TGTGCCAGTACCGGGACAGGGGCGATCGGGGAGCTGTTTTTT; cdr3_aa: CASTGTGAIGELFF
d_call: .; j_call: TRBJ2-7; v_call: TRBV7-6; cdr3_nt: TGTGCCAGCAGCTTAGTAGCCCAGGGGAACGAGCAGTACTTC; cdr3_aa: CASSLVAQGNEQYF
d_call: TRBD1; j_call: TRBJ2-3; v_call: TRBV7-2; cdr3_nt: TGTGCCAGCAGCTTTCGGCAGGGGGCAGATACGCAGTATTTT; cdr3_aa: CASSFRQGADTQYF
d_call: .; j_call: TRBJ1-1; v_call: TRBV5-1; cdr3_nt: TGCGCCAGCAGTTCAGGGTTGCAGAACACTGAAGCTTTCTTT; cdr3_aa: CASSSGLQNTEAFF
d_call: .; j_call: TRBJ1-6; v_call: TRBV2; cdr3_nt: TGTGCCAGCAGCGCCGGGTCCTATAATTCACCCCTCCACTTT; cdr3_aa: CASSAGSYNSPLHF
d_call: TRBD1; j_call: TRBJ1-2; v_call: TRBV5-1; cdr3_nt: TGCGCCAGCAGCTCGGGGGGGACAGGGGGCGGCTATGGCTACACCTTC; cdr3_aa: CASSSGGTGGGYGYTF
d_call: .; j_call: TRBJ1-5; v_call: TRBV28; cdr3_nt: TGTGCCAGCAGTTTAGGAGGGGTCTATCAGCCCCAGCATTTT; cdr3_aa: CASSLGGVYQPQHF
d_call: .; j_call: TRBJ2-3; v_call: TRBV18; cdr3_nt: TGTGCCAGCTCAACGGGGAGAGGCACAGATACGCAGTATTTT; cdr3_aa: CASSTGRGTDTQYF
d_call: .; j_call: TRBJ1-2; v_call: TRBV12-5; cdr3_nt: TGTGCTAGTGGTTTGTCCCCACAGGACTATGGCTACACCTTC; cdr3_aa: CASGLSPQDYGYTF
d_call: TRBD1; j_call: TRBJ1-1; v_call: TRBV18; cdr3_nt: TGTGCCAGCTCACCCCGACAGGGTCCAACTGGCCCTGAAGCTTTCTTT; cdr3_aa: CASSPRQGPTGPEAFF
d_call: TRBD1; j_call: TRBJ2-5; v_call: TRBV28; cdr3_nt: TGTGCCAGCAGGGGGCAGGGGGAAGAGACCCAGTACTTC; cdr3_aa: CASRGQGEETQYF
d_call: .; j_call: TRBJ1-1; v_call: TRBV18; cdr3_nt: TGTGCCAGCTCACCGGGAGGGAGGGGGTTGGACACTGAAGCTTTCTTT; cdr3_aa: CASSPGGRGLDTEAFF
d_call: TRBD1; j_call: TRBJ2-2; v_call: TRBV10-3; cdr3_nt: TGTGCCATCAGTGACCCCGGGACAGGGGGCACCGGGGAGCTGTTTTTT; cdr3_aa: CAISDPGTGGTGELFF
d_call: TRBD1; j_call: TRBJ1-2; v_call: TRBV13; cdr3_nt: TGTGCCAGCAGCTCGACAGGGAACAACTATGGCTACACCTTC; cdr3_aa: CASSSTGNNYGYTF
d_call: TRBD1; j_call: TRBJ1-2; v_call: TRBV5-1; cdr3_nt: TGCGCCAGCAGGGAGACAGGGGGCGAGGGTGGCTACACCTTC; cdr3_aa: CASRETGGEGGYTF
d_call: TRBD1; j_call: TRBJ1-4; v_call: TRBV13; cdr3_nt: TGTGCCAGCAAACGGGCAGGACAGGGGGTTGCAACTAATGAAAAACTGTTTTTT; cdr3_aa: CASKRAGQGVATNEKLFF